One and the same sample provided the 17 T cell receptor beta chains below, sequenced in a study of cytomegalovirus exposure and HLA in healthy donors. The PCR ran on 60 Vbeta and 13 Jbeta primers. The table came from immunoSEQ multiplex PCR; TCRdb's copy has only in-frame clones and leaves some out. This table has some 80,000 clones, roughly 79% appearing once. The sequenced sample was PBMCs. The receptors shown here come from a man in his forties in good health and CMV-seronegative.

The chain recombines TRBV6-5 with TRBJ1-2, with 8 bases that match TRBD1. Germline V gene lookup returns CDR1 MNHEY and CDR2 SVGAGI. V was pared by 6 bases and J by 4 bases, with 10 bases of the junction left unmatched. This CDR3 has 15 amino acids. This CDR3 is CASRDGQGGIYGYTF. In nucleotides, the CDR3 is TGTGCCAGCAGGGACGGACAGGGCGGGATCTATGGCTACACCTTC.

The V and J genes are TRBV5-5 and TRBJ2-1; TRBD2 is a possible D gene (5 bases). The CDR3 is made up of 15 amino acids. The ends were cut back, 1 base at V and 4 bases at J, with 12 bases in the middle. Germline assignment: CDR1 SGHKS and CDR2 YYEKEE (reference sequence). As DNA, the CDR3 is TGTGCCAGCAGCTTGTTGGCGGGTGGGTACAATGAGCAGTTCTTC. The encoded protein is CASSLLAGGYNEQFF. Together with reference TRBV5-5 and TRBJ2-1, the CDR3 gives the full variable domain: DAGVTQSPTHLIKTRGQQVTLRCSPISGHKSVSWYQQVLGQGPQFIFQYYEKEERGRGNFPDRFSARQFPNYSSELNVNALLLGDSALYLCASSLLAGGYNEQFFGPGTRLTVL.

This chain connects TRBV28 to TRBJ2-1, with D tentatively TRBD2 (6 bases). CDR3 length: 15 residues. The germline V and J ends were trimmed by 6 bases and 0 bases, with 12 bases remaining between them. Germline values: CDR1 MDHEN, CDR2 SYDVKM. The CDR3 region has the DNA TGTGCCAGCAGACTCCAGACTAGCTCCTACAATGAGCAGTTCTTC. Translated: CASRLQTSSYNEQFF.

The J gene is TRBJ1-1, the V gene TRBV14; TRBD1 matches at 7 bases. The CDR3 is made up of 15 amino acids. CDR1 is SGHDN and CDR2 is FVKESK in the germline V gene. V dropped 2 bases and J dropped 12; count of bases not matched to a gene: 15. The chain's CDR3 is CASSQNPGQSGGTFF. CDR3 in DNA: TGTGCCAGCAGCCAAAATCCGGGACAGAGCGGAGGGACTTTCTTT.

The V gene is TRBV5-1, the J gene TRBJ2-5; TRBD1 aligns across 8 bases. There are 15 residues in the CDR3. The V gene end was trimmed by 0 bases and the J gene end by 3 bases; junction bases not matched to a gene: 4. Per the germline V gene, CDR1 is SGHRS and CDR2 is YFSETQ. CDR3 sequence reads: CASSLGQGAEETQYF. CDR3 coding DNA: TGCGCCAGCAGCTTGGGCCAGGGGGCGGAAGAGACCCAGTACTTC.

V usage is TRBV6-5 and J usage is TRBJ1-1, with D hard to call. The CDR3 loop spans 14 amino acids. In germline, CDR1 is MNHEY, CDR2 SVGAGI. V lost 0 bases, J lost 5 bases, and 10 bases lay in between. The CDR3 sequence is CASSYSEDRTEAFF. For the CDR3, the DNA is TGTGCCAGCAGTTACTCGGAGGATAGGACTGAAGCTTTCTTT.

CDR3 nucleotide sequence: TGTGCCAGCAGTTTTGGAGGGTATGGTGAGCAGTTCTTC. It specifies CASSFGGYGEQFF. V and J are TRBV28 and TRBJ2-1, with D possibly TRBD2 on 6 matching bases. Trimming pared 3 bases from V and 9 bases from J, leaving 12 bases between. Germline-derived CDR1 and CDR2 are MDHEN and SYDVKM. CDR3 length: 13 residues. Full variable domain (missing parts from reference TRBV28 and TRBJ2-1): DVKVTQSSRYLVKRTGEKVFLECVQDMDHENMFWYRQDPGLGLRLIYFSYDVKMKEKGDIPEGYSVSREKKERFSLILESASTNQTSMYLCASSFGGYGEQFFGPGTRLTVL.

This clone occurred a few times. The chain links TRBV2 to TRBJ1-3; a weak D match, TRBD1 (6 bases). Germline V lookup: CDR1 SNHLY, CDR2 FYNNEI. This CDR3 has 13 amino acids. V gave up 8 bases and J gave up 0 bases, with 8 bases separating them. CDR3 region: CASGGLSGNTIYF. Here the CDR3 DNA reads TGTGCCAGCGGGGGCCTCTCTGGAAACACCATATATTTT.

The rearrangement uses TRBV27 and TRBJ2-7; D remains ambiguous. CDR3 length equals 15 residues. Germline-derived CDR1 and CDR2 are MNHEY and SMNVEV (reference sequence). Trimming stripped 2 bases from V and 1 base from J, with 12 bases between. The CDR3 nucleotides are TGTGCCAGCAGTTTAATAAACGCCAGTTCCTACGAGCAGTACTTC. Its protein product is CASSLINASSYEQYF.

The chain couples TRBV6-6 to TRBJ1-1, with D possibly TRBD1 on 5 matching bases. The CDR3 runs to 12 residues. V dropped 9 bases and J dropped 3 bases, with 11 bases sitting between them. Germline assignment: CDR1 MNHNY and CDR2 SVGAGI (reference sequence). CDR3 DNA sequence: TGTGCCAGTATAGGAGGGGACACTGAAGCTTTCTTT. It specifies CASIGGDTEAFF.

The CDR3 DNA reads TGTGCCAGTACTCCGACTAGCGGGGCCTCCTACGAGCAGTACTTC. Its protein is CASTPTSGASYEQYF. The chain has TRBV19 and TRBJ2-7; 11 bases match TRBD2. V gave up 7 bases and J gave up 0 bases; unmatched junction bases: 5. This CDR3 comprises 15 residues. CDR1 is LNHDA and CDR2 is SQIVND in the germline V gene (reference sequence).

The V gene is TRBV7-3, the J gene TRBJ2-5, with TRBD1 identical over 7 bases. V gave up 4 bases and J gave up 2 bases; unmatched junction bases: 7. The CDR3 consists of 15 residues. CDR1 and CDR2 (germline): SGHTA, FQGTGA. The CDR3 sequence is CASSSLPGGQETQYF. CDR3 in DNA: TGTGCCAGCAGCTCCCTCCCAGGGGGTCAAGAGACCCAGTACTTC.

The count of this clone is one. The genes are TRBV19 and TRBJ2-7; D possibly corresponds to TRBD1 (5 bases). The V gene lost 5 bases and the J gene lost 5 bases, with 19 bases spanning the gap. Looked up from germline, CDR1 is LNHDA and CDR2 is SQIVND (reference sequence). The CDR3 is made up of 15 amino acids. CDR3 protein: CASSPWAGKRDEQYF. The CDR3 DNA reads TGTGCCAGTAGTCCATGGGCAGGGAAAAGGGACGAGCAGTACTTC.

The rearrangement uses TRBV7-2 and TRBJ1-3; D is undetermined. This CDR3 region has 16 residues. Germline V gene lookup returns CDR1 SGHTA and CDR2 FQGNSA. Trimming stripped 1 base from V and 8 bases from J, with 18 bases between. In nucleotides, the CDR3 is TGTGCCAGCAGCTTAGTAGCCGCCCGAAACGGAGACACCATATATTTT. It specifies CASSLVAARNGDTIYF.

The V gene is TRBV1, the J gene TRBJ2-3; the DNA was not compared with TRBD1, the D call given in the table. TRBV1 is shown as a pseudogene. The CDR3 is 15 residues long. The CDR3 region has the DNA TGCACCAGCAGCCCCGGACAGGGAAGACCAGATACGCAGTATTTT. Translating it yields CTSSPGQGRPDTQYF.

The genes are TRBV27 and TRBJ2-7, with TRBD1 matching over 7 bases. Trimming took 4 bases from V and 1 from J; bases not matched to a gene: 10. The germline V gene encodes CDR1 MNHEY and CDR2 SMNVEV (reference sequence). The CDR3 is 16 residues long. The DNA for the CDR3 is TGTGCCAGCAGTTCGGCCGGGACAGCTGGGTCCTACGAGCAGTACTTC. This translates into CASSSAGTAGSYEQYF.

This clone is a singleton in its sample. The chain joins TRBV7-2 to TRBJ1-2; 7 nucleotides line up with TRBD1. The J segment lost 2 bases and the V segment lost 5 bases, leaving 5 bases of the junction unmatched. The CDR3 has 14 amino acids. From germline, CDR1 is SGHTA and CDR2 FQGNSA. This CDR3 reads CASSQDRSNYGYTF. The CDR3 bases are TGTGCCAGCAGCCAGGACAGGTCCAACTATGGCTACACCTTC.